These 25 T cell receptor beta chains share one sample of origin, sequenced in a study of T-cell memory formation after mild COVID-19. TCRdb independently ran MiXCR on the 5' RACE reads; one entry per CDR3 protein. Among about 560,000 distinct CDR3 sequences listed, roughly 17% were seen once. The specimen sequenced was PBMCs or a T cell subset sorted from them (not recorded which). These receptors originate from an adult woman who had mild COVID-19 (a few samples of this study predate the infection). Cell type and time point are not known.

In this sample, this clonotype turned up once. The rearrangement links TRBV24-1 to TRBJ1-1, with D tentatively TRBD1 (6 bases). Looked up from germline, CDR1 is KGHDR and CDR2 is SFDVKD. Trimming stripped 3 bases from V and 7 bases from J, with 11 bases between. The CDR3 extends over 13 amino acids. The DNA for the CDR3 is TGTGCCACCAGTGATCGGACAGATAGTGAAGCTTTCTTT. Protein sequence: CATSDRTDSEAFF.

The V and J genes are TRBV25-1 and TRBJ2-7, with 7 nucleotides matching TRBD1. V trimming: 3 bases; J trimming: 7 bases; junction bases outside the gene matches: 9. The germline V gene encodes CDR1 MGHDK and CDR2 SYGVNS. The CDR3 is 14 residues long. The CDR3, as DNA: TGTGCCAGCAGTGATGGCAGGGGGAATCGGGAGCAGTACTTC. Protein: CASSDGRGNREQYF.

A few counts support this clonotype. This chain joins TRBV18 and TRBJ1-1; D gene uncertain. V lost 6 bases, J lost 1 base, and 12 bases lay in between. This CDR3 spans 14 amino acids. Per germline, CDR1 KGHSH and CDR2 LQKENI. CDR3 sequence (DNA): TGTGCCAGCTCTAGGGATAAGGGGAACACTGAAGCTTTCTTT. Protein product: CASSRDKGNTEAFF.

The sample holds many counts of this clonotype. This chain uses TRBV12-3 or TRBV12-4 with TRBJ1-4; the D is unclear. Between the trimmed V and J ends, which lost 5 bases and 5 bases, there was a span of 12 bases. The CDR3 is made up of 14 amino acids. The CDR3 bases are TGTGCCAGCAGTGTCGGGGAGCTAAATGAAAAACTGTTTTTT. Its protein is CASSVGELNEKLFF.

Only a few counts were recorded for this clonotype. The chain links TRBV7-9 to TRBJ1-1; D remains unclear. Germline V gene data show CDR1 as SEHNR and CDR2 as FQNEAQ (reference sequence). This CDR3 has 16 residues. V lost 5 bases, J lost 6 bases, and 22 bases lay in between. The CDR3, as DNA: TGTGCCAGCAGCCCGAACGGGGTTACAACAAGCGCTGAAGCTTTCTTT. Translated: CASSPNGVTTSAEAFF.

The chain links TRBV9 to TRBJ1-2; tentatively, D is TRBD1 (5 bases). The CDR3 extends over 14 amino acids. Germline CDR1 is SGDLS and CDR2 is YYNGEE. Trimming removed 4 bases at V and 8 bases at J, with 18 bases between. The CDR3 coding sequence is TGTGCCAGCAGCCCCCACGGGGCCAGCTGGGGCTACACCTTC. Its translation: CASSPHGASWGYTF.

The V gene is TRBV7-2, the J gene TRBJ2-5; D not resolved. Deletions cut 3 bases from V and 0 bases from J, with 14 bases between. From germline, CDR1 is SGHTA and CDR2 FQGNSA. CDR3 size: 16 residues. The CDR3 nucleotides are TGTGCCAGCAGCTTCAGAAGGCCCCGAGACCAAGAGACCCAGTACTTC. Protein product: CASSFRRPRDQETQYF.

V gene TRBV18 combines with J gene TRBJ2-2; possibly TRBD2 for D (5 bases). Germline V gene data show CDR1 as KGHSH and CDR2 as LQKENI. This CDR3 is 15 amino acids long. Trimming removed 1 base at V and 6 bases at J, with 12 bases between. The CDR3 loop reads CASSPLTPGSGELFF. CDR3 sequence (DNA): TGTGCCAGCTCACCACTTACGCCGGGGTCCGGGGAGCTGTTTTTT.

In this sample, this clonotype turned up many times. This chain uses TRBV6-5 with TRBJ2-7; D ambiguous. CDR3 length: 11 residues. V lost 6 bases to trimming and J lost 4 bases, with 7 bases between them. The germline V gene has CDR1 MNHEY and CDR2 SVGAGI. CDR3 amino acids: CASSGRYEQYF. The CDR3, as DNA: TGTGCCAGCAGCGGGCGGTACGAGCAGTACTTC.

In its sample, this clonotype was seen a few times. The rearrangement uses TRBV28 and TRBJ2-7; either TRBD1 or TRBD2 may fit D (5 bases each). The CDR3 is 15 amino acids. CDR1 and CDR2 (germline): MDHEN, SYDVKM. V lost 5 bases and J 0 bases, leaving 14 bases between the germline ends. CDR3 sequence: CASSGPGRNSYEQYF. The DNA for the CDR3 is TGTGCCAGCAGTGGCCCGGGACGGAACTCCTACGAGCAGTACTTC.

This clonotype was detected ten times or more. V and J are TRBV5-1 and TRBJ2-3, with TRBD2 matching over 7 bases. CDR1 is SGHRS, CDR2 YFSETQ, per germline. This CDR3 comprises 14 residues. V trimming: 4 bases; J trimming: 6 bases; junction bases outside the gene matches: 8. CDR3 DNA sequence: TGCGCCAGCAGCCCGATGACTAGCTCGGATACGCAGTATTTT. Its translation is CASSPMTSSDTQYF.

This clonotype was recorded a few times. V gene TRBV12-3 or TRBV12-4 combines with J gene TRBJ1-2; the match to TRBD1 covers 7 bases. Unmatched junction bases numbered 11, after V lost 5 bases and J lost 5 bases. The CDR3 consists of 15 residues. CDR3 residues: CASSPPPGTAYGYTF. DNA for the CDR3: TGTGCCAGCAGTCCCCCACCAGGGACAGCTTATGGCTACACCTTC.

This clonotype was seen more than once but under ten times. V and J are TRBV12-3 or TRBV12-4 and TRBJ2-3, with 8 bases aligning to TRBD1. The V gene end was trimmed by 6 bases and the J gene end by 0 bases; junction bases not matched to a gene: 11. CDR3 length equals 17 residues. CDR3 DNA sequence: TGTGCCAGCAGCAGTGGGACCAGGGGGCCTAGCACAGATACGCAGTATTTT. This gives the protein CASSSGTRGPSTDTQYF.

This clonotype was counted a few times. This rearrangement joins TRBV6-5 to TRBJ2-1; 9 nucleotides line up with TRBD2. The CDR3 contains 14 residues. Germline V lookup: CDR1 MNHEY, CDR2 SVGAGI. The V gene end was trimmed by 0 bases and the J gene end by 9 bases; junction bases not matched to a gene: 3. The CDR3 nucleotides are TGTGCCAGCAGTTACTCCCTAGCGGGGATTGAGCAGTTCTTC. Encoded protein: CASSYSLAGIEQFF.

There are a few counts of this clonotype. V is TRBV30 and J is TRBJ2-3, with D perhaps TRBD2 (6 bases). Between the trimmed V and J ends, which lost 4 bases and 0 bases, there was a span of 11 bases. The V gene's germline CDR1 is GTSNPN and CDR2 SVGIG (reference sequence). The CDR3 is 14 amino acids. The CDR3 loop is CAWKRDSSTDTQYF. The CDR3 nucleotides read TGTGCCTGGAAAAGGGACTCCAGCACAGATACGCAGTATTTT. Variable domain in full (rest from reference TRBV30 and TRBJ2-3): SQTIHQWPATLVQPVGSPLSLECTVEGTSNPNLYWYRQAAGRGLQLLFYSVGIGQISSEVPQNLSASRPQDRQFILSSKKLLLSDSGFYLCAWKRDSSTDTQYFGPGTRLTVL.

In its sample, this clonotype was seen a few times. The genes are TRBV20-1 and TRBJ2-1; 8 nucleotides match TRBD2. The CDR3 has 16 amino acids. Per germline, CDR1 DFQATT and CDR2 SNEGSKA (reference sequence). V trimming: 1 base; J trimming: 9 bases; junction bases outside the gene matches: 14. CDR3 nucleotides: TGCAGTGCTAGAGTTCCCGCAGCGGGAGTGGTCGGTGAGCAGTTCTTC. It encodes CSARVPAAGVVGEQFF.

This clonotype was counted only a few times. The chain couples TRBV25-1 to TRBJ1-5; 7 bases agree with TRBD1. The J segment lost 2 bases and the V segment lost 5 bases, leaving 21 bases of the junction unmatched. This CDR3 spans 20 amino acids. Germline V gene lookup returns CDR1 MGHDK and CDR2 SYGVNS. Written as DNA, the CDR3 is TGTGCCAGCAGTCAGTGGGACAGACAAGGTAGTTGGGTCGGCAATCAGCCCCAGCATTTT. It codes for CASSQWDRQGSWVGNQPQHF.

This clonotype was seen at least ten times. The chain employs TRBV4-1 and TRBJ1-1; no definite D call. This CDR3 comprises 16 residues. V lost 0 bases and J lost 3, with 14 bases in between. Germline CDR1 MGHRA, CDR2 YSYEKL. The CDR3 protein is CASSQEKQSRDTEAFF. The CDR3 DNA reads as TGCGCCAGCAGCCAAGAAAAGCAGAGTAGGGACACTGAAGCTTTCTTT.

This chain connects TRBV12-3 or TRBV12-4 to TRBJ2-7; no clear D gene. Between the trimmed V and J ends, which lost 6 bases and 2 bases, there was a span of 14 bases. There are 14 residues in the CDR3. Written as DNA, the CDR3 is TGTGCCAGCAGCCTTCGGACCCAGGCCTACGAGCAGTACTTC. Translated, it gives CASSLRTQAYEQYF.

This clonotype was detected a few times. The J gene is TRBJ1-2, the V gene TRBV20-1, with D possibly TRBD1 on 5 matching bases. Trimming pared 0 bases from V and 9 bases from J, leaving 11 bases between. Germline CDR1 DFQATT, CDR2 SNEGSKA (reference sequence). This CDR3 spans 12 amino acids. DNA for the CDR3: TGCAGTGCTAGAGATATGGGGGGAAGCTACACCTTC. Encoded protein: CSARDMGGSYTF.

This clonotype occurred a few times. V is TRBV19 and J is TRBJ1-5; 8 bases match TRBD1. Germline CDR1 reads LNHDA; CDR2 reads SQIVND (reference sequence). The CDR3 is made up of 16 amino acids. Trimming removed 8 bases from V and 0 bases from J; junction bases left unmatched: 9. As DNA, the CDR3 is TGTGCCAGTGCGGACAGGGCGCAATATAGCAATCAGCCCCAGCATTTT. Amino acids: CASADRAQYSNQPQHF.

The sample holds a few counts of this clonotype. V usage is TRBV13 and J usage is TRBJ2-5, with 7 bases that match TRBD2. This CDR3 has 12 amino acids. With 8 bases clipped from V and 2 bases from J, the junction kept 2 bases outside the gene matches. Germline CDR1 is PRHDT and CDR2 is FYEKMQ (reference sequence). CDR3 region: CASGGVQETQYF. In nucleotides, the CDR3 is TGTGCCAGCGGGGGGGTGCAAGAGACCCAGTACTTC.

This chain joins TRBV7-2 and TRBJ2-4, with 11 bases identical to TRBD2. The CDR3 loop spans 16 amino acids. Trimming cost V 2 bases and J 8 bases; bases outside gene matches: 8. Germline CDR1 reads SGHTA; CDR2 reads FQGNSA. CDR3 region: CASSLRPSGRMYIQYF. CDR3 nucleotides: TGTGCCAGCAGCTTACGTCCTAGCGGGAGGATGTACATTCAGTACTTC.

This chain connects TRBV24-1 to TRBJ2-7; 7 bases match TRBD2. The ends lost 9 bases at V and 0 bases at J; junction bases unmatched: 4. CDR1 KGHDR and CDR2 SFDVKD come from the germline V gene. This CDR3 has 13 amino acids. Written as DNA, the CDR3 is TGTGCCACCCGGGGAGGGGACTCCTACGAGCAGTACTTC. Its protein is CATRGGDSYEQYF.

This clonotype was seen a few times. The chain combines TRBV20-1 with TRBJ2-1, with 9 bases lining up with TRBD2. The V and J ends lost 2 bases and 8 bases, in that order; junction bases with no gene match: 7. The CDR3 consists of 14 residues. CDR1 is DFQATT and CDR2 is SNEGSKA in the germline V gene (reference sequence). The CDR3 region is CSARLTSGTDEQFF. DNA of the CDR3: TGCAGTGCTAGATTGACTAGCGGCACTGATGAGCAGTTCTTC.